These T cell receptor beta chains were read from a single sample in a study of shared clonotypes between healthy human individuals. The table came from immunoSEQ multiplex PCR; TCRdb's copy has only in-frame clones and leaves some out. The data contain approximately 2.4 million clones, roughly 95% of them seen just once; the ten biggest clones take up around 0.13%. Sequencing was performed on naive CD4+ T cells sorted from blood. These receptors came from a young man in good health. Both conserved end residues are part of each CDR3. The D gene is left open where the match is weak. Clone size is not always given. Where it is, it says once, few, many or a class for expanded clones.

D gene: NA
clone size: NA
V gene: TRBV18
J gene: TRBJ1-3
CDR3 protein: CASSLGSERRGIYF
CDR3 DNA: TGTGCCAGCTCACTCGGATCGGAACGTCGAGGCATATATTTT

D gene: TRBD2
clone size: NA
V gene: TRBV7-9
J gene: TRBJ2-1
CDR3 protein: CASSYETSGNNEQFF
CDR3 DNA: TGTGCCAGCAGCTACGAGACTAGCGGAAACAATGAGCAGTTCTTC

D gene: NA
clone size: NA
V gene: TRBV5-1
J gene: TRBJ1-4
CDR3 protein: CASSLIRGHEKLFF
CDR3 DNA: TGCGCCAGCAGCTTGATTCGGGGCCATGAAAAACTGTTTTTT

D gene: TRBD2
clone size: NA
V gene: TRBV10-3
J gene: TRBJ2-3
CDR3 protein: CAISDDLAGGSDTQYF
CDR3 DNA: TGTGCCATCAGTGATGATCTAGCGGGAGGATCAGATACGCAGTATTTT

D gene: NA
clone size: NA
V gene: TRBV18
J gene: TRBJ1-2
CDR3 protein: CASSPGYGYTF
CDR3 DNA: TGTGCCAGCTCACCAGGGTATGGCTACACCTTC

D gene: NA
clone size: NA
V gene: TRBV28
J gene: TRBJ2-7
CDR3 protein: CASSRAPRDKSYEQYF
CDR3 DNA: TGTGCCAGCAGTCGGGCCCCCCGGGACAAATCCTACGAGCAGTACTTC

D gene: NA
clone size: NA
V gene: TRBV18
J gene: TRBJ2-7
CDR3 protein: CASSPRQGSYEQYF
CDR3 DNA: TGTGCCAGCTCACCACGCCAGGGATCCTACGAGCAGTACTTC

D gene: NA
clone size: NA
V gene: TRBV7-8
J gene: TRBJ2-2
CDR3 protein: CASRIDGGSTGELFF
CDR3 DNA: TGTGCCAGCAGAATAGACGGGGGTTCCACCGGGGAGCTGTTTTTT

D gene: TRBD2
clone size: NA
V gene: TRBV5-1
J gene: TRBJ2-5
CDR3 protein: CASSLFGAGTSGRETQYF
CDR3 DNA: TGCGCCAGCAGCTTGTTTGGGGCCGGGACTAGCGGGAGGGAGACCCAGTACTTC

D gene: NA
clone size: NA
V gene: TRBV6-5
J gene: TRBJ1-1
CDR3 protein: CASSYRLNTEAFF
CDR3 DNA: TGTGCCAGCAGTTACCGGCTGAACACTGAAGCTTTCTTT

D gene: NA
clone size: NA
V gene: TRBV18
J gene: TRBJ2-3
CDR3 protein: CASSGTPGPDTQYF
CDR3 DNA: TGTGCCAGCTCCGGGACTCCCGGACCAGATACGCAGTATTTT

D gene: TRBD1
clone size: NA
V gene: TRBV11-2
J gene: TRBJ2-1
CDR3 protein: CASSPSRDRGPYNEQFF
CDR3 DNA: TGTGCCAGCAGCCCGTCCCGGGACAGGGGCCCCTACAATGAGCAGTTCTTC

D gene: NA
clone size: many
V gene: TRBV30
J gene: TRBJ1-1
CDR3 protein: CAWSGDTEAFF
CDR3 DNA: TGTGCCTGGAGTGGGGACACTGAAGCTTTCTTT

D gene: TRBD1
clone size: NA
V gene: TRBV6-5
J gene: TRBJ1-4
CDR3 protein: CASSLRQGQGEKLFF
CDR3 DNA: TGTGCCAGCAGTTTACGACAGGGGCAAGGTGAAAAACTGTTTTTT

D gene: TRBD1
clone size: NA
V gene: TRBV5-6
J gene: TRBJ2-7
CDR3 protein: CASSLTGVVSYEQYF
CDR3 DNA: TGTGCCAGCAGCTTGACAGGGGTTGTCTCCTACGAGCAGTACTTC

D gene: TRBD1
clone size: NA
V gene: TRBV10-3
J gene: TRBJ2-7
CDR3 protein: CAISETGQGYEQYF
CDR3 DNA: TGTGCCATCAGTGAAACCGGACAGGGATACGAGCAGTACTTC

D gene: TRBD2
clone size: NA
V gene: TRBV11-2
J gene: TRBJ2-3
CDR3 protein: CASSLNAGGSDTQYF
CDR3 DNA: TGTGCCAGCAGCTTAAATGCGGGGGGCTCAGATACGCAGTATTTT

D gene: NA
clone size: NA
V gene: TRBV10-2
J gene: TRBJ2-2
CDR3 protein: CASSKRSNTGELFF
CDR3 DNA: TGCGCCAGCAGTAAGCGGAGTAACACCGGGGAGCTGTTTTTT

D gene: NA
clone size: NA
V gene: TRBV5-1
J gene: TRBJ2-1
CDR3 protein: CASTISGTGEQFF
CDR3 DNA: TGCGCCAGCACGATCTCGGGGACGGGAGAGCAGTTCTTC

D gene: TRBD1
clone size: NA
V gene: TRBV5-1
J gene: TRBJ2-7
CDR3 protein: CASSLEQGAFYEQYF
CDR3 DNA: TGCGCCAGCAGCTTGGAACAGGGGGCTTTCTACGAGCAGTACTTC

D gene: NA
clone size: NA
V gene: TRBV4-1
J gene: TRBJ1-2
CDR3 protein: CASSQTLNFNYGYTF
CDR3 DNA: TGCGCCAGCAGCCAAACCCTGAATTTTAACTATGGCTACACCTTC

D gene: NA
clone size: NA
V gene: TRBV5-1
J gene: TRBJ1-1
CDR3 protein: CASTQGQNTEAFF
CDR3 DNA: TGCGCCAGCACCCAAGGACAGAACACTGAAGCTTTCTTT

D gene: TRBD1
clone size: NA
V gene: TRBV7-2
J gene: TRBJ1-6
CDR3 protein: CASSLTGGSYNSPLHF
CDR3 DNA: TGTGCCAGCAGCTTAACAGGGGGCTCCTATAATTCACCCCTCCACTTT

D gene: TRBD2
clone size: NA
V gene: TRBV2
J gene: TRBJ2-7
CDR3 protein: CASSEALLTSGTSYEQYF
CDR3 DNA: TGTGCCAGCAGTGAAGCGCTTTTGACTAGCGGGACCTCCTACGAGCAGTACTTC

D gene: NA
clone size: NA
V gene: TRBV7-9
J gene: TRBJ1-4
CDR3 protein: CASSLEGRGNYEKLFF
CDR3 DNA: TGTGCCAGCAGCTTAGAGGGGAGGGGGAATTATGAAAAACTGTTTTTT

D gene: NA
clone size: NA
V gene: TRBV11-2
J gene: TRBJ2-3
CDR3 protein: CASSLISDTQYF
CDR3 DNA: TGTGCCAGCAGCTTAATCTCAGATACGCAGTATTTT

D gene: TRBD2
clone size: NA
V gene: TRBV27
J gene: TRBJ2-1
CDR3 protein: CASSSRTSGGSTYNEQFF
CDR3 DNA: TGTGCCAGCAGTTCCCGGACTAGCGGGGGGTCAACCTACAATGAGCAGTTCTTC

D gene: TRBD2
clone size: NA
V gene: TRBV5-4
J gene: TRBJ2-2
CDR3 protein: CASSLGTSGTGELFF
CDR3 DNA: TGTGCCAGCAGCTTGGGGACTAGCGGCACCGGGGAGCTGTTTTTT

D gene: TRBD1
clone size: NA
V gene: TRBV11-2
J gene: TRBJ1-2
CDR3 protein: CASSLDQGARSTF
CDR3 DNA: TGTGCCAGCAGCTTAGACCAGGGGGCCAGGAGCACCTTC

D gene: TRBD1
clone size: NA
V gene: TRBV5-1
J gene: TRBJ2-1
CDR3 protein: CASSLGGQGNNEQFF
CDR3 DNA: TGCGCCAGCAGCTTGGGCGGACAGGGTAACAATGAGCAGTTCTTC

D gene: TRBD1
clone size: NA
V gene: TRBV18
J gene: TRBJ2-7
CDR3 protein: CASSLWTGNDEQYF
CDR3 DNA: TGTGCCAGCTCACTATGGACAGGGAACGACGAGCAGTACTTC

D gene: NA
clone size: NA
V gene: TRBV28
J gene: TRBJ1-6
CDR3 protein: CASSLGLLKGSDNSPLHF
CDR3 DNA: TGTGCCAGCAGTTTAGGCCTTCTTAAGGGAAGCGATAATTCACCCCTCCACTTT

D gene: NA
clone size: once
V gene: TRBV7-2
J gene: TRBJ2-4
CDR3 protein: CASSFLKNIQYF
CDR3 DNA: TGTGCCAGCAGCTTTTTAAAAAACATTCAGTACTTC

D gene: TRBD1
clone size: NA
V gene: TRBV5-1
J gene: TRBJ2-7
CDR3 protein: CASSPRQGVTYEQYF
CDR3 DNA: TGCGCCAGCAGCCCCCGACAGGGGGTCACCTACGAGCAGTACTTC

D gene: NA
clone size: NA
V gene: TRBV7-2
J gene: TRBJ1-4
CDR3 protein: CASSTQGWWAEKLFF
CDR3 DNA: TGTGCCAGCAGCACGCAGGGTTGGTGGGCGGAAAAACTGTTTTTT

D gene: TRBD1
clone size: NA
V gene: TRBV19
J gene: TRBJ1-6
CDR3 protein: CASSIAGGFSPLHF
CDR3 DNA: TGTGCCAGTAGTATAGCAGGGGGGTTTTCACCCCTCCACTTT

D gene: TRBD1
clone size: NA
V gene: TRBV11-2
J gene: TRBJ2-7
CDR3 protein: CASSLEGTGSYEQYF
CDR3 DNA: TGTGCCAGCAGCTTAGAAGGGACAGGGTCCTACGAGCAGTACTTC

D gene: NA
clone size: NA
V gene: TRBV5-1
J gene: TRBJ1-3
CDR3 protein: CASSQGSLDTIYF
CDR3 DNA: TGCGCCAGCAGCCAGGGCAGTTTGGACACCATATATTTT

D gene: NA
clone size: NA
V gene: TRBV6-5
J gene: TRBJ2-5
CDR3 protein: CASRAVPQETQYF
CDR3 DNA: TGTGCCAGTCGCGCCGTACCCCAGGAGACCCAGTACTTC

D gene: NA
clone size: once
V gene: TRBV6-5
J gene: TRBJ2-7
CDR3 protein: CASSRAPSYEQYF
CDR3 DNA: TGTGCCAGCTCGAGGGCGCCCTCCTACGAGCAGTACTTC

D gene: NA
clone size: NA
V gene: TRBV7-8
J gene: TRBJ2-1
CDR3 protein: CASSLKNEQFF
CDR3 DNA: TGTGCCAGCAGCTTAAAGAATGAGCAGTTCTTC

D gene: NA
clone size: NA
V gene: TRBV5-1
J gene: TRBJ1-4
CDR3 protein: CASSLVRQGGEKLFF
CDR3 DNA: TGCGCCAGCAGCTTGGTTCGGCAGGGAGGAGAAAAACTGTTTTTT

D gene: NA
clone size: NA
V gene: TRBV30
J gene: TRBJ1-1
CDR3 protein: CAWRRMGQGNTEAFF
CDR3 DNA: TGTGCCTGGAGGAGGATGGGTCAAGGGAACACTGAAGCTTTCTTT

D gene: NA
clone size: NA
V gene: TRBV10-3
J gene: TRBJ1-4
CDR3 protein: CAISDRDADEKLFF
CDR3 DNA: TGTGCCATCAGTGACCGGGACGCAGATGAAAAACTGTTTTTT

D gene: NA
clone size: once
V gene: TRBV5-1
J gene: TRBJ1-2
CDR3 protein: CASSLAPPSYNGYTF
CDR3 DNA: TGCGCCAGCAGCTTAGCGCCTCCAAGCTATAATGGCTACACCTTC

D gene: NA
clone size: NA
V gene: TRBV9
J gene: TRBJ2-1
CDR3 protein: CASSVTSSSYNEQFF
CDR3 DNA: TGTGCCAGCAGCGTAACGAGCTCCTCCTACAATGAGCAGTTCTTC

D gene: NA
clone size: NA
V gene: TRBV14
J gene: TRBJ1-5
CDR3 protein: CASTTPRSNQPQHF
CDR3 DNA: TGTGCCAGTACAACTCCGCGGAGCAATCAGCCCCAGCATTTT

D gene: TRBD2
clone size: NA
V gene: TRBV18
J gene: TRBJ2-6
CDR3 protein: CASSPPLAGVGFGANVLTF
CDR3 DNA: TGTGCCAGCTCACCACCGTTAGCGGGAGTTGGCTTTGGGGCCAACGTCCTGACTTTC

D gene: NA
clone size: NA
V gene: TRBV6-1
J gene: TRBJ1-5
CDR3 protein: CASNPSGFSNQPQHF
CDR3 DNA: TGTGCCAGCAATCCCTCGGGGTTTAGCAATCAGCCCCAGCATTTT

D gene: TRBD1
clone size: NA
V gene: TRBV10-3
J gene: TRBJ2-7
CDR3 protein: CAISEQGVRYF
CDR3 DNA: TGTGCCATCAGTGAGCAGGGGGTGAGGTACTTC

D gene: NA
clone size: NA
V gene: TRBV5-4
J gene: TRBJ1-6
CDR3 protein: CASSLGYATGNSPLHF
CDR3 DNA: TGTGCCAGCAGCCTGGGGTACGCAACAGGGAATTCACCCCTCCACTTT

D gene: NA
clone size: NA
V gene: TRBV7-9
J gene: TRBJ1-5
CDR3 protein: CASSSDRGPSQPQHF
CDR3 DNA: TGTGCCAGCAGCTCCGATCGAGGGCCGAGTCAGCCCCAGCATTTT

D gene: NA
clone size: once
V gene: TRBV6-1
J gene: TRBJ1-2
CDR3 protein: CASSHRDADGYTF
CDR3 DNA: TGTGCCAGCAGTCACCGGGACGCTGATGGCTACACCTTC

D gene: NA
clone size: NA
V gene: TRBV2
J gene: TRBJ1-4
CDR3 protein: CASSPRWGTNEKLFF
CDR3 DNA: TGTGCCAGCAGCCCCCGGTGGGGTACTAATGAAAAACTGTTTTTT

D gene: TRBD1
clone size: NA
V gene: TRBV6-5
J gene: TRBJ1-2
CDR3 protein: CASNTPGQDGYTF
CDR3 DNA: TGTGCCAGCAACACCCCAGGACAGGATGGCTACACCTTC

D gene: TRBD1
clone size: NA
V gene: TRBV2
J gene: TRBJ1-4
CDR3 protein: CASSGGTGYEKLFF
CDR3 DNA: TGTGCCAGCAGTGGCGGGACAGGGTATGAAAAACTGTTTTTT

D gene: NA
clone size: NA
V gene: TRBV2
J gene: TRBJ2-5
CDR3 protein: CASSEWEYQETQYF
CDR3 DNA: TGTGCCAGCAGTGAGTGGGAGTACCAAGAGACCCAGTACTTC